This entry lists 26 T cell receptor beta chains sequenced from one sample in a study of cytomegalovirus exposure and HLA in healthy donors. This table comes from immunoSEQ multiplex PCR, and its TCRdb copy is limited to in-frame clones, with some not included. The table includes roughly 300,000 clones, roughly nine tenths detected once. Sequenced input: PBMCs. Receptors were obtained from a woman under 40 in good health and CMV-seropositive.

This chain joins TRBV6-1 and TRBJ2-7; 9 nucleotides line up with TRBD2. Germline V lookup: CDR1 MNHNS, CDR2 SASEGT. Trimming cost V 4 bases and J 5 bases; bases outside gene matches: 12. The CDR3 length is 16 residues. CDR3 sequence (DNA): TGTGCCAGCAGTGGATGGGCTAGCGGGATGAAGAACGAGCAGTACTTC. This encodes CASSGWASGMKNEQYF.

The chain has TRBV2 and TRBJ1-5; D might be TRBD1 (5 bases). The length of the CDR3 is 14 residues. Trimming took 6 bases from V and 2 from J, leaving 11 bases between them. Germline CDR1 is SNHLY and CDR2 is FYNNEI. DNA of the CDR3: TGTGCCAGCAGCCGACAGAGCCGCAATCAGCCCCAGCATTTT. Amino acids: CASSRQSRNQPQHF.

The gene calls are TRBV27 and TRBJ1-1; D unclear. The CDR3 spans 13 residues. Deletions cut 2 bases from V and 3 bases from J, with 7 bases between. The germline V gene has CDR1 MNHEY and CDR2 SMNVEV (reference sequence). The CDR3 region has the DNA TGTGCCAGCAGTTTAATGGGTTACACTGAAGCTTTCTTT. Amino acids: CASSLMGYTEAFF.

The chain is built from TRBV27 and TRBJ2-2; D perhaps matches TRBD1 (6 bases). This CDR3 has 16 amino acids. Trimming stripped 5 bases from V and 1 base from J, with 14 bases between. Looked up from germline, CDR1 is MNHEY and CDR2 is SMNVEV (reference sequence). As DNA, the CDR3 is TGTGCCAGCAGTGTGCCCCGGACAGAGAACACCGGGGAGCTGTTTTTT. It specifies CASSVPRTENTGELFF.

The rearrangement uses TRBV5-4 and TRBJ2-7; 14 nucleotides line up with TRBD2. Trimming cost V 4 bases and J 3 bases; bases outside gene matches: 6. Germline values: CDR1 SGHNT, CDR2 YYREEE (reference sequence). There are 16 residues in the CDR3. In DNA form, the CDR3 reads TGTGCCAGCAGCGAGGGACTAGCGGGAGAAGTCTACGAGCAGTACTTC. Its translation is CASSEGLAGEVYEQYF.

The chain carries TRBV7-8 and TRBJ2-7; 8 nucleotides align to TRBD2. This CDR3 is 14 amino acids long. Germline CDR1 reads SGHVS; CDR2 reads FQNEAQ. The trim removed 0 bases at V and 6 bases at J, leaving 4 bases unmatched. For the CDR3, the DNA is TGTGCCAGCAGCTTAGCCGGGACTAGTTCCGAGCAGTACTTC. Amino acids: CASSLAGTSSEQYF.

The rearrangement links TRBV7-2 to TRBJ1-2, with 7 bases fitting TRBD1. Trimming took 3 bases from V and 4 from J; bases not matched to a gene: 5. Germline V gene sequence: CDR1 SGHTA, CDR2 FQGNSA. This CDR3 has 14 residues. CDR3 nucleotide sequence: TGTGCCAGCAGCTTCTCTTCAGGGGGCTATGGCTACACCTTC. Protein sequence: CASSFSSGGYGYTF.

The chain combines TRBV19 with TRBJ2-6; the D gene is possibly TRBD1 (7 bases). V shed 7 bases and J shed 2 bases, with 12 bases lying between them. The CDR3 loop spans 15 amino acids. Germline V CDR1 and CDR2: LNHDA, SQIVND (reference sequence). CDR3 region: CASKEGAAGANVLTF. CDR3 in DNA: TGTGCCAGTAAGGAGGGGGCGGCTGGGGCCAACGTCCTGACTTTC.

The chain recombines TRBV28 with TRBJ2-7; 7 positions match TRBD2. Germline V gene lookup returns CDR1 MDHEN and CDR2 SYDVKM. The V segment lost 3 bases and the J segment 1 base; nucleotides outside the gene matches: 9. The CDR3 sequence is 16 residues long. The CDR3, as DNA: TGTGCCAGCAGTTTTTCCACCGGGGAGGGATCCTACGAGCAGTACTTC. Translating it yields CASSFSTGEGSYEQYF.

The V and J genes are TRBV5-1 and TRBJ2-1; TRBD2 aligns across 10 bases. The CDR3 is 20 residues long. Germline V gene sequence: CDR1 SGHRS, CDR2 YFSETQ. V lost 0 bases, J lost 0 bases, and 12 bases stayed unmatched. CDR3 amino acids: CASSLGLAGGFLSSYNEQFF. The CDR3 DNA follows: TGCGCCAGCAGCTTGGGGTTAGCGGGGGGCTTCTTAAGCTCCTACAATGAGCAGTTCTTC.

The chain has TRBV9 and TRBJ2-3; D unclear. Germline CDR1 reads SGDLS; CDR2 reads YYNGEE. The CDR3 extends over 13 amino acids. Trimming left V 0 bases short and J 4 bases short, with 6 bases between. This chain's CDR3 is CASSVEIADTQYF. In nucleotides, the CDR3 is TGTGCCAGCAGCGTAGAGATAGCAGATACGCAGTATTTT.

V is TRBV11-1 and J is TRBJ2-1; 11 bases line up with TRBD2. Germline loops: CDR1 SGHAT, CDR2 FQDESV (reference sequence). This CDR3 is 17 amino acids long. Germline trimming cut 4 bases from V and 12 bases from J; bases unmatched to any gene: 17. The CDR3 bases are TGTGCCAGCAGCTCGAAACCTCCGGGACTAGCGGACCGATTGCAGTTCTTC. Translating it yields CASSSKPPGLADRLQFF.

The V call is TRBV7-9, the J call TRBJ2-6; D is undetermined. The CDR3 sequence is 17 residues long. In germline, CDR1 is SEHNR, CDR2 FQNEAQ (reference sequence). The ends were cut back, 4 bases at V and 2 bases at J, with 15 bases in the middle. DNA of the CDR3: TGTGCCAGCAGCTCCCATGACGACTCAGCTGGGGCCAACGTCCTGACTTTC. Protein sequence: CASSSHDDSAGANVLTF.

This clone was observed a single time. The chain combines TRBV9 with TRBJ2-3, with D possibly TRBD2 on 6 matching bases. The CDR3 is 14 residues long. Looked up from germline, CDR1 is SGDLS and CDR2 is YYNGEE. V lost 6 bases and J lost 1, with 12 bases in between. CDR3 DNA sequence: TGTGCCAGCACGTACTCTAGCGGCACAGATACGCAGTATTTT. Its protein product is CASTYSSGTDTQYF.

The chain has TRBV27 and TRBJ1-5; D possibly corresponds to TRBD1 (6 bases). Trimming pared 6 bases from V and 5 bases from J, leaving 17 bases between. The V gene's germline CDR1 is MNHEY and CDR2 SMNVEV (reference sequence). This CDR3 has 15 amino acids. The CDR3 region has the DNA TGTGCCAGCAGCTCTCGACAGGTTTTAGATCAGCCCCAGCATTTT. It encodes CASSSRQVLDQPQHF.

The chain is built from TRBV10-1 and TRBJ2-5; 7 bases are a match to TRBD1. The CDR3 is 15 amino acids. From germline, CDR1 is WNHNN and CDR2 SYGVQD (reference sequence). The ends lost 5 bases at V and 2 bases at J; junction bases unmatched: 8. The CDR3 protein is CASSRRGTGQETQYF. As DNA, the CDR3 is TGCGCCAGCAGTCGCAGGGGGACGGGTCAAGAGACCCAGTACTTC.

V is TRBV7-6 and J is TRBJ2-1; TRBD2 matches 11 bases. The CDR3 runs 18 residues. Unmatched junction bases numbered 16, after V lost 5 bases and J lost 7 bases. Germline V gene data show CDR1 as SGHVS and CDR2 as FNYEAQ. The CDR3 DNA reads as TGTGCCAGCAGCCCCGGTTGGGCTAGCGGGAGGTTCGGTAATGAGCAGTTCTTC. It yields the protein CASSPGWASGRFGNEQFF.

The gene calls are TRBV9 and TRBJ2-3, with D perhaps TRBD2 (6 bases). The CDR3 loop spans 16 amino acids. The germline V gene has CDR1 SGDLS and CDR2 YYNGEE. The ends were cut back, 0 bases at V and 3 bases at J, with 14 bases in the middle. This chain's CDR3 is CASSVAVGAGTDTQYF. The DNA of the CDR3 is TGTGCCAGCAGCGTAGCGGTCGGCGCGGGGACAGATACGCAGTATTTT.

This sequence joins TRBV4-3 and TRBJ2-1, with TRBD2 as a possible D gene (5 bases). The germline V gene has CDR1 LGHNA and CDR2 YSLEER. The CDR3 loop spans 14 amino acids. V dropped 5 bases and J dropped 1 base, with 9 bases sitting between them. This CDR3 reads CASSLTSSYNEQFF. CDR3 DNA: TGCGCCAGCAGCTTAACTAGTTCCTACAATGAGCAGTTCTTC.

This clone appeared once. The rearrangement uses TRBV29-1 and TRBJ2-7, with 9 bases fitting TRBD1. The CDR3 runs 14 residues. The junction had 6 bases not matched to a gene; V was cut back by 3 bases and J by 3 bases. Germline V gene data show CDR1 as SQVTM and CDR2 as ANQGSEA. CDR3 coding DNA: TGCAGCGTTGATAGCGGACAGGGGTTCTACGAGCAGTACTTC. Its protein product is CSVDSGQGFYEQYF.

This chain uses TRBV29-1 with TRBJ2-7; 9 bases are a match to TRBD1. With 7 bases clipped from V and 8 bases from J, the junction kept 12 bases outside the gene matches. CDR3 length: 13 amino acids. CDR1 and CDR2 (germline): SQVTM, ANQGSEA. The CDR3 loop is CSARTGGDGKQYF. The CDR3 coding sequence is TGCAGCGCCCGCACAGGGGGCGATGGAAAGCAGTACTTC.

The rearrangement uses TRBV5-1 and TRBJ2-3; D gene ambiguous. V was shortened by 0 bases and J by 3 bases, with 5 bases between the two germline ends. This CDR3 contains 13 residues. Germline loops: CDR1 SGHRS, CDR2 YFSETQ. Here the CDR3 reads CASSLDVTDTQYF. In DNA, the CDR3 is TGCGCCAGCAGCTTGGATGTTACAGATACGCAGTATTTT.

The chain is built from TRBV5-6 and TRBJ1-1; D is undetermined. V dropped 6 bases and J dropped 9 bases, with 18 bases sitting between them. The CDR3 sequence is 13 residues long. Per germline, CDR1 SGHDT and CDR2 YYEEEE. The CDR3 here is CASTQKGAVQAFF. The CDR3 DNA reads as TGTGCCAGCACTCAGAAGGGCGCGGTTCAAGCTTTCTTT.

The chain couples TRBV6-1 to TRBJ2-7, with TRBD1 matching over 9 bases. The V gene's germline CDR1 is MNHNS and CDR2 SASEGT. With V trimmed by 4 bases and J by 1 base, 5 bases remained unmatched. The CDR3 loop spans 15 amino acids. The CDR3 DNA follows: TGTGCCAGCAGTGCCCCGGGACAGGGATCCTACGAGCAGTACTTC. This encodes CASSAPGQGSYEQYF.

The chain is built from TRBV30 and TRBJ1-5, with unresolved D. This CDR3 contains 13 residues. V lost 5 bases to trimming and J lost 0 bases, with 8 bases between them. CDR1 is GTSNPN and CDR2 is SVGIG in the germline V gene (reference sequence). The CDR3 bases are TGTGCCTGGCAGGAAAATAGCAATCAGCCCCAGCATTTT. Protein: CAWQENSNQPQHF.

The chain employs TRBV5-4 and TRBJ2-2, with 7 positions matching TRBD2. This CDR3 spans 15 amino acids. Germline CDR1 is SGHNT and CDR2 is YYREEE (reference sequence). Germline trimming cut 5 bases from V and 1 base from J; bases unmatched to any gene: 5. The CDR3 DNA is TGTGCCAGCAGGGGAGCGGGGTTGAACACCGGGGAGCTGTTTTTT. This gives the protein CASRGAGLNTGELFF.